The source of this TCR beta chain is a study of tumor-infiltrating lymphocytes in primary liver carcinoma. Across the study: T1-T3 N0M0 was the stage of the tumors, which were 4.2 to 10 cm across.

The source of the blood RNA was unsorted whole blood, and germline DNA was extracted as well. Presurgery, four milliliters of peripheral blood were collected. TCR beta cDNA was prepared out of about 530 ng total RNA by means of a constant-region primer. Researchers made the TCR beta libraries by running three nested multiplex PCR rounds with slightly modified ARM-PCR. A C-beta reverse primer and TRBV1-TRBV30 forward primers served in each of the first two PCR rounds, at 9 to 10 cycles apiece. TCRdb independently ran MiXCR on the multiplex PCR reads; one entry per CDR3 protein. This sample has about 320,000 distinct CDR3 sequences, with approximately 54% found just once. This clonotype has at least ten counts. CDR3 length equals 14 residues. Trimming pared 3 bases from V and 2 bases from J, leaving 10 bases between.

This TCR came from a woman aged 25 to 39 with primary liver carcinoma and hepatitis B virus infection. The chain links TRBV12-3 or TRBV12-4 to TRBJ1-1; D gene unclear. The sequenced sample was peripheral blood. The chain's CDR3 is CASSFVGLNTEAFF. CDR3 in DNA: TGTGCCAGCAGTTTTGTGGGTTTAAACACTGAAGCTTTCTTT.